This TCR beta chain was recovered during a study of blood T cells in healthy people across ages. Study-wide results and caveats: Researchers judged that diversity estimates from one million T cells fell short of true values. Long-lived donors exceeded aged donors in naive CD4+ cells and diversity.

Comment on this clonotype: Its antigen is not identified.

The second PCR ran roughly 6 to 11 cycles with a sample-barcoded 5' primer and J-beta primers. Every cDNA molecule bore a tag from a template-switch adaptor containing 12 random nucleotides. TCRdb passed the 5' RACE reads through MiXCR, listing each CDR3 protein once. Of about 1,400,000 distinct CDR3 sequences in the sample, 59% are singletons; the top ten hold approximately 7%. Germline CDR1 and CDR2: SGHAT and FQNNGV. CDR3 length equals 19 residues. Trimming took 5 bases from V and 5 from J, leaving 30 bases between them. This clonotype was obtained from a man aged 18-30 years in good health. The chain joins TRBV11-2 to TRBJ2-5; tentatively, D is TRBD1 (5 bases). Sequencing was done on a sample of blood. The CDR3: CASSTHSWNDGPPGETQYF. The CDR3, as DNA: TGTGCCAGCAGCACCCATAGCTGGAATGACGGGCCCCCAGGGGAGACCCAGTACTTC. Variable domain in full (rest from reference TRBV11-2 and TRBJ2-5): EAGVAQSPRYKIIEKRQSVAFWCNPISGHATLYWYQQILGQGPKLLIQFQNNGVVDDSQLPKDRFSAERLKGVDSTLKIQPAKLEDSAVYLCASSTHSWNDGPPGETQYFGPGTRLLVL.